The 11 T cell receptor beta chains reported below all come from one sample, sequenced in a study of T cell repertoires in aging, cancer and after chemotherapy. The template was genomic DNA from peripheral blood, not RNA. Rearranged V-D-J TRB sequences were amplified with a mixed TRB-A/B primer pool. TCRdb used MiXCR to reprocess the multiplex PCR reads, holding one entry per CDR3 protein. The repertoire holds some 20,000 distinct CDR3 sequences, with over 35% as singletons. Input material: blood. These receptors all stem from a human donor with a solid tumor.

The chain recombines TRBV5-4 with TRBJ2-5; 15 positions agree with TRBD2. CDR1 is SGHNT, CDR2 YYREEE, per germline (reference sequence). The CDR3 loop spans 19 amino acids. Unmatched junction bases numbered 12, after V lost 5 bases and J lost 1 base. CDR3 coding DNA: TGTGCCAGCAGTCCGGGACTAGCGGGGGGCAGCAGATCCCAAGAGACCCAGTACTTC. Translating gives CASSPGLAGGSRSQETQYF.

The sample holds a few counts of this clonotype. The chain links TRBV5-6 to TRBJ2-7, with 10 nucleotides matching TRBD2. This CDR3 has 14 amino acids. The germline CDR1 and CDR2 sequences are SGHDT and YYEEEE. After removal of 6 bases from V and 6 bases from J, the junction contained 9 bases not matched to a gene. DNA for the CDR3: TGTGCCAGCACCTTTAGCGGGAGGATGAGCGAGCAGTACTTC. Encoded protein: CASTFSGRMSEQYF. The full variable domain, completed using reference TRBV5-6 and TRBJ2-7, is DAGVTQSPTHLIKTRGQQVTLRCSPKSGHDTVSWYQQALGQGPQFIFQYYEEEERQRGNFPDRFSGHQFPNYSSELNVNALLLGDSALYLCASTFSGRMSEQYFGPGTRLTVT.

This clonotype was counted between two and nine times. V gene TRBV19 combines with J gene TRBJ1-5, with D possibly being TRBD1 (6 bases). The V gene's germline CDR1 is LNHDA and CDR2 SQIVND (reference sequence). Trimming stripped 4 bases from V and 4 bases from J, with 14 bases between. This CDR3 spans 15 amino acids. CDR3 in DNA: TGTGCCAGTAGTACCGGAGACAGGAGTAATCAGCCCCAGCATTTT. Its translation is CASSTGDRSNQPQHF. Combining the CDR3 with reference TRBV19 and TRBJ1-5 gives the whole variable domain DGGITQSPKYLFRKEGQNVTLSCEQNLNHDAMYWYRQDPGQGLRLIYYSQIVNDFQKGDIAEGYSVSREKKESFPLTVTSAQKNPTAFYLCASSTGDRSNQPQHFGDGTRLSIL.

V usage is TRBV30 and J usage is TRBJ2-1, with D tentatively TRBD1 or TRBD2 (5 bases each). Germline V CDR1 and CDR2: GTSNPN, SVGIG (reference sequence). V lost 0 bases and J lost 5, with 11 bases in between. The CDR3 consists of 14 residues. CDR3 coding DNA: TGTGCCTGGAGTGTACGGGGCCTACACAATGAGCAGTTCTTC. Encoded protein: CAWSVRGLHNEQFF.

V gene TRBV6-2 or TRBV6-3 combines with J gene TRBJ2-7; 12 nucleotides agree with TRBD2. Trimming at V came to 7 bases and at J to 0 bases, leaving 4 bases not matched to a gene. The CDR3 spans 15 residues. Germline values: CDR1 MNHEY, CDR2 SVGEGT. In DNA, the CDR3 is TGTGCCAGCACACCTAGCGGGAGGGCCTCCTACGAGCAGTACTTC. It encodes CASTPSGRASYEQYF.

J is TRBJ2-5 and V is TRBV12-3 or TRBV12-4; TRBD2 aligns across 7 bases. This CDR3 is built from 14 residues. The V gene end was trimmed by 3 bases and the J gene end by 5 bases; junction bases not matched to a gene: 6. For the CDR3, the DNA is TGTGCCAGCAGTTTTAGACGGGGGGTTGAGACCCAGTACTTC. Residues: CASSFRRGVETQYF.

The gene calls are TRBV20-1 and TRBJ2-4; D is perhaps TRBD1 (5 bases). The CDR3 runs 15 residues. Germline assignment: CDR1 DFQATT and CDR2 SNEGSKA (reference sequence). CDR3 region: CAMQGPILAKNIQYF. CDR3 nucleotides: TGCGCAATGCAGGGCCCTATACTAGCCAAAAACATTCAGTACTTC.

The rearrangement links TRBV19 to TRBJ1-6; 7 bases line up with TRBD1. CDR1 is LNHDA, CDR2 SQIVND, per germline (reference sequence). The J segment lost 3 bases and the V segment lost 5 bases, leaving 7 bases of the junction unmatched. The CDR3 consists of 16 residues. This CDR3 reads CASSFRDSLYNSPLHF. The CDR3 nucleotides read TGTGCCAGTAGTTTCCGGGACAGCCTCTATAATTCACCCCTCCACTTT.

This chain links TRBV14 with TRBJ2-3; 8 positions match TRBD2. This CDR3 is 15 amino acids long. The ends lost 6 bases at V and 4 bases at J; junction bases unmatched: 9. Germline V gene sequence: CDR1 SGHDN, CDR2 FVKESK. The CDR3 nucleotides read TGTGCCAGCAGGGGACCGGGGGGGGCTGCAGATACGCAGTATTTT. Protein: CASRGPGGAADTQYF.

V gene TRBV7-6 combines with J gene TRBJ2-7; D call uncertain. Trimming stripped 1 base from V and 2 bases from J, with 6 bases between. There are 13 residues in the CDR3. The germline V gene encodes CDR1 SGHVS and CDR2 FNYEAQ. The CDR3 is CASSLGRTYEQYF. Here the CDR3 DNA reads TGTGCCAGCAGCTTAGGCAGGACCTACGAGCAGTACTTC.

By its share, this clonotype is medium-sized. J is TRBJ2-5 and V is TRBV29-1; the D is unclear. The germline CDR1 and CDR2 sequences are SQVTM and ANQGSEA. Trimming pared 4 bases from V and 5 bases from J, leaving 11 bases between. The CDR3 is 12 residues long. The CDR3 region has the DNA TGCAGCGTTGCCCCCCTGCAGGAGACCCAGTACTTC. It is translated as CSVAPLQETQYF.